One and the same sample provided the 31 T cell receptor beta chains below, sequenced in a study of blood T cell repertoires in COVID-19. Assay used: immunoSEQ multiplex PCR; TCRdb lists only in-frame clones, some missing. The sample shows 110,000 or so clones, about 88% of them seen only once. Sequenced sample: peripheral blood. The receptors come from a human donor in a cohort sampled during active COVID-19.

V and J are TRBV2 and TRBJ2-7; TRBD1 matches at 7 bases. CDR3 length equals 15 residues. The V segment lost 6 bases and the J segment 2 bases; nucleotides outside the gene matches: 10. Germline V gene sequence: CDR1 SNHLY, CDR2 FYNNEI. The CDR3 DNA reads TGTGCCAGCAGGCTCCGACAGGGTAGCGCCTACGAGCAGTACTTC. It codes for CASRLRQGSAYEQYF.

The chain recombines TRBV6-5 with TRBJ1-5, with a possible D match to TRBD1 (5 bases). This CDR3 has 13 residues. Trimming took off 4 bases at V and 6 bases at J, with 10 bases between the two ends. From germline, CDR1 is MNHEY and CDR2 SVGAGI. CDR3 sequence: CASSFRGGQPQHF. The DNA for the CDR3 is TGTGCCAGCAGTTTTAGGGGCGGTCAGCCCCAGCATTTT.

V gene TRBV29-1 combines with J gene TRBJ1-5; 8 nucleotides line up with TRBD1. The CDR3 is 15 residues long. Germline loops: CDR1 SQVTM, CDR2 ANQGSEA. V lost 1 base to trimming and J lost 1 base; unmatched junction nucleotides: 3. The CDR3 is CSVEVGQGSNQPQHF. The CDR3, as DNA: TGCAGCGTTGAAGTCGGACAGGGCAGCAATCAGCCCCAGCATTTT. Supplemented by reference TRBV29-1 and TRBJ1-5, the full variable domain reads SAVISQKPSRDICQRGTSLTIQCQVDSQVTMMFWYRQQPGQSLTLIATANQGSEATYESGFVIDKFPISRPNLTFSTLTVSNMSPEDSSIYLCSVEVGQGSNQPQHFGDGTRLSIL.

This clone was counted between two and nine times. This chain uses TRBV7-9 with TRBJ2-7; D might be TRBD1 (6 bases). Germline CDR1 is SEHNR and CDR2 is FQNEAQ (reference sequence). The CDR3 is 14 residues long. Trimming pared 5 bases from V and 4 bases from J, leaving 15 bases between. The CDR3 spells CASSHRDKEYEQYF. In DNA form, the CDR3 reads TGTGCCAGCAGCCACCGGGACAAGGAGTACGAGCAGTACTTC.

J is TRBJ2-7 and V is TRBV5-4; no clear D. From germline, CDR1 is SGHNT and CDR2 YYREEE (reference sequence). V shed 0 bases and J shed 5 bases, with 12 bases lying between them. CDR3 size: 14 residues. The CDR3 is CASSLDVVAHEQYF. DNA for the CDR3: TGTGCCAGCAGCTTGGACGTCGTAGCCCACGAGCAGTACTTC.

The chain carries TRBV11-3 and TRBJ2-3; 7 bases map to TRBD2. This CDR3 has 15 residues. The germline V gene has CDR1 SGHNT and CDR2 YENEEA. V lost 6 bases, J lost 0 bases, and 6 bases stayed unmatched. CDR3 DNA: TGTGCCAGCAGACCTGGGGGGGAGAGCACAGATACGCAGTATTTT. Translating it yields CASRPGGESTDTQYF.

The genes are TRBV15 and TRBJ2-1, with 7 positions matching TRBD2. The trim removed 2 bases at V and 6 bases at J, leaving 7 bases unmatched. Germline V gene data show CDR1 as LNHNV and CDR2 as YYDKDF (reference sequence). The CDR3 extends over 15 amino acids. This CDR3 is CATSRPNGTTNEQFF. The CDR3 DNA sequence: TGTGCCACCAGCAGACCTAACGGGACTACCAATGAGCAGTTCTTC.

The rearrangement uses TRBV6-2 or TRBV6-3 and TRBJ2-1; 14 bases are shared with TRBD2. After removal of 0 bases from V and 5 bases from J, the junction contained 6 bases not matched to a gene. The V gene's germline CDR1 is MNHEY and CDR2 SVGEGT. This CDR3 has 18 residues. The CDR3 DNA follows: TGTGCCAGCAGTTACTCGACTAGCGGGGGGGCCCTTAACAATGAGCAGTTCTTC. It specifies CASSYSTSGGALNNEQFF.

The chain joins TRBV6-4 to TRBJ1-1, with TRBD1 matching 9 bases. Germline CDR1 is MRHNA and CDR2 is SNTAGT. V shed 3 bases and J 3 bases; nucleotides not matched to a gene: 2. CDR3 length equals 14 residues. The CDR3 bases are TGTGCCAGCAGTGAAAGACAGGGGGACACTGAAGCTTTCTTT. Encoded protein: CASSERQGDTEAFF.

The chain couples TRBV5-5 to TRBJ2-7; 10 bases agree with TRBD2. There are 16 residues in the CDR3. Germline trimming cut 0 bases from V and 3 bases from J; bases unmatched to any gene: 6. The germline V gene encodes CDR1 SGHKS and CDR2 YYEKEE (reference sequence). CDR3 coding DNA: TGTGCCAGCAGCTTGGCCGCTAGCGGGAGTTTCTACGAGCAGTACTTC. Translated, it gives CASSLAASGSFYEQYF.

The CDR3 nucleotides are TGTGCCAGCAGCTCTTGGGCGACTTTAGGGGGTAACGAGCAGTACTTC. This sequence encodes CASSSWATLGGNEQYF. The rearrangement joins TRBV11-2 to TRBJ2-7; possible D gene TRBD1, 6 bases. From germline, CDR1 is SGHAT and CDR2 FQNNGV. V was cut by 4 bases and J by 5 bases, with 21 bases left in between. CDR3 length: 16 amino acids.

In its sample, this clone was seen once. This rearrangement joins TRBV7-9 to TRBJ1-3, with 8 bases that match TRBD1. Germline CDR1 SEHNR, CDR2 FQNEAQ (reference sequence). The junction had 5 bases not matched to a gene; V was cut back by 5 bases and J by 2 bases. This CDR3 is 15 amino acids long. The CDR3 region has the DNA TGTGCCAGCAGCAGAGACAGGGGTGCTGGAAACACCATATATTTT. Protein sequence: CASSRDRGAGNTIYF.

This sequence joins TRBV4-1 and TRBJ2-7; 7 positions agree with TRBD2. The CDR3 extends over 15 amino acids. CDR1 is MGHRA, CDR2 YSYEKL, per germline. The ends lost 0 bases at V and 3 bases at J; junction bases unmatched: 5. The CDR3, as DNA: TGCGCCAGCAGCCAAGATCGAGCGGGACTCTACGAGCAGTACTTC. It yields the protein CASSQDRAGLYEQYF.

This clone occurred once. The V gene is TRBV9, the J gene TRBJ2-1, with 10 bases identical to TRBD2. J gave up 0 bases and V 2 bases, and 5 bases lay outside the gene matches. Germline CDR1 and CDR2: SGDLS and YYNGEE. The CDR3 length is 17 residues. CDR3 amino acids: CASSVAPSGSSYNEQFF. In nucleotides, the CDR3 is TGTGCCAGCAGCGTTGCCCCTAGCGGGAGCTCCTACAATGAGCAGTTCTTC.

This chain connects TRBV29-1 to TRBJ1-1, with D tentatively TRBD1 (6 bases). CDR1 and CDR2 from the germline V gene are SQVTM and ANQGSEA. Trimming shortened V by 7 bases and J by 3 bases, and 15 bases separated the two germline ends. The CDR3 length is 13 residues. The CDR3 region has the DNA TGCAGCGGGGGGGACACGCATTACACTGAAGCTTTCTTT. This translates into CSGGDTHYTEAFF.

The rearrangement joins TRBV4-1 to TRBJ2-7; 7 bases are a match to TRBD2. Per the germline V gene, CDR1 is MGHRA and CDR2 is YSYEKL. There are 17 residues in the CDR3. Unmatched junction bases numbered 12, after V lost 4 bases and J lost 0 bases. This CDR3 is CASSLGWSGGSSYEQYF. The CDR3 DNA follows: TGCGCCAGCAGCCTAGGTTGGTCGGGCGGGAGCTCCTACGAGCAGTACTTC.

In nucleotides, the CDR3 is TGTGCCAGCAGTCGCGGGGGGCAGCCCTACGAGCAGTACTTC. Translation gives CASSRGGQPYEQYF. This chain links TRBV27 with TRBJ2-7; 8 bases are a match to TRBD2. The V segment lost 5 bases and the J segment 2 bases; nucleotides outside the gene matches: 5. Germline V gene lookup returns CDR1 MNHEY and CDR2 SMNVEV (reference sequence). There are 14 residues in the CDR3.

The CDR3 reads CASGPGTRSTDTQYF. In nucleotides, the CDR3 is TGTGCCAGCGGCCCCGGGACTAGAAGCACAGATACGCAGTATTTT. This chain joins TRBV6-5 and TRBJ2-3; 8 positions agree with TRBD2. J lost 0 bases, V lost 8 bases, and 7 bases had no gene match. Germline CDR1 and CDR2: MNHEY and SVGAGI. This CDR3 region has 15 residues.

The chain employs TRBV7-6 and TRBJ2-1; tentative D call: TRBD1 (6 bases). Trimming removed 5 bases at V and 0 bases at J, with 11 bases between. The CDR3 sequence is 15 residues long. Germline loops: CDR1 SGHVS, CDR2 FNYEAQ. CDR3 protein: CASSIQGSSYNEQFF. DNA for the CDR3: TGTGCCAGCAGCATTCAGGGGAGCTCCTACAATGAGCAGTTCTTC.

This rearrangement joins TRBV6-1 to TRBJ2-7; 9 nucleotides agree with TRBD1. The CDR3 covers 15 residues. Germline V CDR1 and CDR2: MNHNS, SASEGT. V lost 3 bases and J lost 3; bases outside the gene matches: 6. CDR3 in amino acids: CASSDPGQGNYEQYF. CDR3 in DNA: TGTGCCAGCAGTGATCCGGGACAGGGTAACTACGAGCAGTACTTC.

V usage is TRBV7-8 and J usage is TRBJ2-7; 9 bases are a match to TRBD1. Germline V gene data show CDR1 as SGHVS and CDR2 as FQNEAQ. The CDR3 contains 14 residues. The V gene end was trimmed by 3 bases and the J gene end by 3 bases; junction bases not matched to a gene: 3. The CDR3 reads CASSLTGGYYEQYF. In DNA form, the CDR3 reads TGTGCCAGCAGCTTGACAGGGGGATACTACGAGCAGTACTTC.

This chain uses TRBV7-2 with TRBJ1-2; 7 nucleotides agree with TRBD1. Germline trimming cut 5 bases from V and 2 bases from J; bases unmatched to any gene: 5. This CDR3 has 14 residues. Germline V gene sequence: CDR1 SGHTA, CDR2 FQGNSA. DNA of the CDR3: TGTGCCAGCAGCCAGGGGGAGGTCAACTATGGCTACACCTTC. It specifies CASSQGEVNYGYTF.

The chain joins TRBV3-1 (or the pseudogene TRBV3-2) to TRBJ2-2, with 8 bases that match TRBD2. V gave up 4 bases and J gave up 1 base; unmatched junction bases: 5. Germline V gene data show CDR1 as LGHDT and CDR2 as YNNKEL (reference sequence). This CDR3 region has 16 residues. The CDR3 reads CASSLTSALNTGELFF. The CDR3 DNA follows: TGTGCCAGCAGCCTGACTAGCGCCTTGAACACCGGGGAGCTGTTTTTT.

This rearrangement joins TRBV15 to TRBJ2-7, with D unresolved. Trimming pared 9 bases from V and 6 bases from J, leaving 18 bases between. Germline CDR1 and CDR2: LNHNV and YYDKDF (reference sequence). The CDR3 has 13 amino acids. The DNA of the CDR3 is TGTGCCACTCGTACGGGTCGCGGCTTCGAGCAGTACTTC. Encoded protein: CATRTGRGFEQYF.

This chain joins TRBV9 and TRBJ1-1; D ambiguous. CDR1 is SGDLS, CDR2 YYNGEE, per germline. The CDR3 is 13 amino acids. Trimming took 0 bases from V and 4 from J, leaving 7 bases between them. In nucleotides, the CDR3 is TGTGCCAGCAGCGTAGCCGCGGCCACTGAAGCTTTCTTT. Its protein product is CASSVAAATEAFF.

The rearrangement joins TRBV28 to TRBJ1-2; 12 bases align to TRBD1. Germline V gives CDR1 MDHEN, CDR2 SYDVKM. The CDR3 loop spans 15 amino acids. The J segment lost 8 bases and the V segment lost 7 bases, leaving 11 bases of the junction unmatched. CDR3 sequence: CASIPGGQGAAGYTF. The DNA of the CDR3 is TGTGCCAGCATCCCTGGGGGACAGGGGGCGGCCGGCTACACCTTC.

The rearrangement links TRBV12-3 or TRBV12-4 to TRBJ1-1; D remains ambiguous. This CDR3 contains 10 residues. Trimming shortened V by 10 bases and J by 1 base, and 4 bases separated the two germline ends. The CDR3 DNA follows: TGTGCCACCTCGAACACTGAAGCTTTCTTT. Protein sequence: CATSNTEAFF.

The genes are TRBV7-3 and TRBJ2-5; the D gene is possibly TRBD1 (5 bases). The ends were cut back, 5 bases at V and 5 bases at J, with 15 bases in the middle. Germline loops: CDR1 SGHTA, CDR2 FQGTGA. The CDR3 has 14 amino acids. The CDR3 here is CASSRSRVGETQYF. CDR3 nucleotides: TGTGCCAGCAGCCGGAGCAGGGTCGGGGAGACCCAGTACTTC.

The chain joins TRBV29-1 to TRBJ2-3; 11 positions agree with TRBD2. This CDR3 region has 15 residues. Germline V CDR1 and CDR2: SQVTM, ANQGSEA. V lost 6 bases, J lost 2 bases, and 7 bases stayed unmatched. This CDR3 is CSVGLLAGVTDTQYF. The CDR3 DNA reads as TGCAGCGTCGGACTACTAGCGGGAGTCACAGATACGCAGTATTTT.

The rearrangement uses TRBV18 and TRBJ1-1; D possibly corresponds to TRBD1 (6 bases). The CDR3 contains 14 residues. Trimming cost V 5 bases and J 2 bases, with 12 bases left between them. CDR1 is KGHSH and CDR2 is LQKENI in the germline V gene. The CDR3 bases are TGTGCCAGCTCAACTCGACAGGCCAACACTGAAGCTTTCTTT. It encodes CASSTRQANTEAFF.

The V and J genes are TRBV30 and TRBJ2-7, with a possible D match to TRBD2 (5 bases). The length of the CDR3 is 14 residues. Germline V gene sequence: CDR1 GTSNPN, CDR2 SVGIG (reference sequence). The V end lost 2 bases, the J end lost 3 bases, and 14 bases lay between the germline ends. This CDR3 is CAWSNQRYFYEQYF. The CDR3 DNA reads as TGTGCCTGGAGTAATCAGCGGTACTTCTACGAGCAGTACTTC.